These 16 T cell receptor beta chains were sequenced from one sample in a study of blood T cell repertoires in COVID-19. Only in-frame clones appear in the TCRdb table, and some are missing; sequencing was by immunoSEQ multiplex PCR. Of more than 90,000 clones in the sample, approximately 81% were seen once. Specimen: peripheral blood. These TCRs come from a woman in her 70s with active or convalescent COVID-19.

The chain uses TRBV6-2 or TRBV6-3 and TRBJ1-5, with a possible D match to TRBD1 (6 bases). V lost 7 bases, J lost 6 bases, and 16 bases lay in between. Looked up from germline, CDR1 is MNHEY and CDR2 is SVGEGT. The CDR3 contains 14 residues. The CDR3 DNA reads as TGTGCCAGCACCCCGGGAGGGGGTGTTCAGCCCCAGCATTTT. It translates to CASTPGGGVQPQHF.

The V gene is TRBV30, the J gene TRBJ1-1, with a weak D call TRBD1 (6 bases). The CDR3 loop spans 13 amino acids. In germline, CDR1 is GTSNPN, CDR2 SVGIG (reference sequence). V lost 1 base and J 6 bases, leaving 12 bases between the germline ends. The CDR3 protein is CAWSDYEGAEAFF. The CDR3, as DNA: TGTGCCTGGAGTGATTACGAGGGGGCTGAAGCTTTCTTT.

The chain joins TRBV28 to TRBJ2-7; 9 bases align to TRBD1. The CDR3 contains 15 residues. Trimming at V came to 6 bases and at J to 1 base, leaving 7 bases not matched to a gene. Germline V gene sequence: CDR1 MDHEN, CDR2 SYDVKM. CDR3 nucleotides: TGTGCCAGCAGACCCGGGACAGGGAATTCCTACGAGCAGTACTTC. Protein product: CASRPGTGNSYEQYF.

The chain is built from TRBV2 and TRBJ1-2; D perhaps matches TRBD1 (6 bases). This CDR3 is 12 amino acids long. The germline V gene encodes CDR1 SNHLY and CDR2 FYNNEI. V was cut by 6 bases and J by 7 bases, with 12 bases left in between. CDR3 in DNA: TGTGCCAGCAGCGGACAGAACCTTGGCTACACCTTC. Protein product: CASSGQNLGYTF.

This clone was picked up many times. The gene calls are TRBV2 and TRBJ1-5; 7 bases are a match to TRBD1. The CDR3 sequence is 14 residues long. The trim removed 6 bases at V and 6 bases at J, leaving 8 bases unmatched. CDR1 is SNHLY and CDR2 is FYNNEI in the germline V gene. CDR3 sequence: CASRETGKGQPQHF. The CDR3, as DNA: TGTGCCAGCAGAGAGACAGGGAAGGGTCAGCCCCAGCATTTT.

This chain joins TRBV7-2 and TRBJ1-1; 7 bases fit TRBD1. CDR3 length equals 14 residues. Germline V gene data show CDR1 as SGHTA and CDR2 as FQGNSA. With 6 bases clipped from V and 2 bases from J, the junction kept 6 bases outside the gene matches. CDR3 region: CASRRDSGNTEAFF. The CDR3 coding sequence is TGTGCCAGCAGGCGGGACAGCGGTAACACTGAAGCTTTCTTT.

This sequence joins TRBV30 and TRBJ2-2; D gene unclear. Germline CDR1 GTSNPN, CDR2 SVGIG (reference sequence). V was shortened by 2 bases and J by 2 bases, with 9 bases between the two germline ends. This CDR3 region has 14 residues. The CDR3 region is CAWSSTLNTGELFF. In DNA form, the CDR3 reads TGTGCCTGGAGTTCTACACTAAACACCGGGGAGCTGTTTTTT.

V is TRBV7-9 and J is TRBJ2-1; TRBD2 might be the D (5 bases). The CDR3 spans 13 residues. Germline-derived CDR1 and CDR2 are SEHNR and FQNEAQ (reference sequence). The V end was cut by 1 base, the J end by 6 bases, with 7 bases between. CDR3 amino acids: CASSLVTSNEQFF. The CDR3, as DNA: TGTGCCAGCAGCTTAGTCACTAGCAATGAGCAGTTCTTC.

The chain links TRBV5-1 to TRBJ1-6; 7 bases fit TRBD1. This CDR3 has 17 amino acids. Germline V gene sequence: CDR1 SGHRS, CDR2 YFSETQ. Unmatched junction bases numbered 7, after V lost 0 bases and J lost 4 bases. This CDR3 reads CASSLAWDSDYNSPLHF. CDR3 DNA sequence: TGCGCCAGCAGCTTGGCCTGGGACAGCGATTATAATTCACCCCTCCACTTT.

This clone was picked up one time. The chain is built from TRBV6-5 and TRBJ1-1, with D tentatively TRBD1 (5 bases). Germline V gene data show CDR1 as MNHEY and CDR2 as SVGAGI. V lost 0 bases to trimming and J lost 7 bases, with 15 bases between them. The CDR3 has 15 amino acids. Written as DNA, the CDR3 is TGTGCCAGCAGTTACTCGGGGCCCACGGGGGATGAAGCTTTCTTT. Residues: CASSYSGPTGDEAFF.

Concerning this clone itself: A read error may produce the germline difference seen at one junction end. This CDR3 is CASSLGQGLETQYF. The DNA for the CDR3 is TGTGCTAGCAGCTTAGGACAGGGACTAGAGACCCAGTACTTC. The chain couples TRBV7-7 to TRBJ2-5; 8 bases are shared with TRBD1. Per germline, CDR1 SSHAT and CDR2 FNYEAQ (reference sequence). This CDR3 region has 14 residues.

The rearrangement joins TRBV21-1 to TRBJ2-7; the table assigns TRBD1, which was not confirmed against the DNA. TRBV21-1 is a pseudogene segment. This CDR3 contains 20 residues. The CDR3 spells CASSKVWTGRNSPLSYEQYF. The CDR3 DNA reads TGTGCCAGCAGCAAAGTATGGACAGGGCGTAACTCCCCTCTAAGCTACGAGCAGTACTTC.

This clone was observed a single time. The CDR3 nucleotides read TGTGCCAGCAGTCGGGGTAATGAAAAACTGTTTTTT. Its protein product is CASSRGNEKLFF. V usage is TRBV28 and J usage is TRBJ1-4; D uncertain. This CDR3 has 12 amino acids. V was pared by 5 bases and J by 4 bases, with 5 bases between. Looked up from germline, CDR1 is MDHEN and CDR2 is SYDVKM. The complete variable domain, with remaining parts taken from reference TRBV28 and TRBJ1-4, reads DVKVTQSSRYLVKRTGEKVFLECVQDMDHENMFWYRQDPGLGLRLIYFSYDVKMKEKGDIPEGYSVSREKKERFSLILESASTNQTSMYLCASSRGNEKLFFGSGTQLSVL.

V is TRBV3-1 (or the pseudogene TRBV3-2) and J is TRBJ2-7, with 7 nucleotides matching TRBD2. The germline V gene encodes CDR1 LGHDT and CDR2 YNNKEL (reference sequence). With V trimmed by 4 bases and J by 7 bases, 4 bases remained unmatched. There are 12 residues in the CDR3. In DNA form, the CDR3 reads TGTGCCAGCAGCCCAGGAGCGGGAGAGCAGTACTTC. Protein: CASSPGAGEQYF.

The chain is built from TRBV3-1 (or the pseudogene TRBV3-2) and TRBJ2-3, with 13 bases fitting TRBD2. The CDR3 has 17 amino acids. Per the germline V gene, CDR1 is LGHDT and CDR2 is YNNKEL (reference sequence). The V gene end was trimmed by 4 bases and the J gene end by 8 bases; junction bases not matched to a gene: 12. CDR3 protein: CASSRVGLAGAQGTQYF. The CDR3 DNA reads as TGTGCCAGCAGCCGAGTAGGACTAGCGGGAGCCCAGGGTACGCAGTATTTT.

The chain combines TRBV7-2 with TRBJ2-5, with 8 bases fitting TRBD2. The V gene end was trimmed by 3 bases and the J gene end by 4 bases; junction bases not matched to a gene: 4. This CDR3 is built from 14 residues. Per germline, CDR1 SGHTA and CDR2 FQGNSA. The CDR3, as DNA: TGTGCCAGCAGCTTTAGCGGGACCGGAGAGACCCAGTACTTC. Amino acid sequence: CASSFSGTGETQYF. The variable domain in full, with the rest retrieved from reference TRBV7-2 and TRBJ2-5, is GAGVSQSPSNKVTEKGKDVELRCDPISGHTALYWYRQSLGQGLEFLIYFQGNSAPDKSGLPSDRFSAERTGGSVSTLTIQRTQQEDSAVYLCASSFSGTGETQYFGPGTRLLVL.